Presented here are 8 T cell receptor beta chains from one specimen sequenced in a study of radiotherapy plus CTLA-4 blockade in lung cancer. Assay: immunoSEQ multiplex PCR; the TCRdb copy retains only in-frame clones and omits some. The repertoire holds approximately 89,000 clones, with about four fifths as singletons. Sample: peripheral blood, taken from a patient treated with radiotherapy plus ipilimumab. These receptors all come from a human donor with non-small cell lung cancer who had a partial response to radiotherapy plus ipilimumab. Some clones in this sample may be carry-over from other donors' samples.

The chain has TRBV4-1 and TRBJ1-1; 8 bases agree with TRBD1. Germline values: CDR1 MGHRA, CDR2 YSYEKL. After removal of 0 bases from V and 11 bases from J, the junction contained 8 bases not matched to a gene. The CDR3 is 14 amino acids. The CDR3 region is CASSQDALYRGAFF. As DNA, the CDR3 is TGCGCCAGCAGCCAAGATGCCCTTTACAGGGGGGCTTTCTTT.

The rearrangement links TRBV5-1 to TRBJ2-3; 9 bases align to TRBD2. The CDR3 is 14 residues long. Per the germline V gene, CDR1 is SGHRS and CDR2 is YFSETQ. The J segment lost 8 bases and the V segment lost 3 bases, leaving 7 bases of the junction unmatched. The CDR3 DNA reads TGCGCCAGCAGCTCGACTAGCGGCGGACCTACGCAGTATTTT. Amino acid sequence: CASSSTSGGPTQYF.

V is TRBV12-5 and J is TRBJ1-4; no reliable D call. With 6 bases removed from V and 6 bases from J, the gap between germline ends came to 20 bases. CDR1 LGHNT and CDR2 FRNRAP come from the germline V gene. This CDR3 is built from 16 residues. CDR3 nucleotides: TGTGCTAGTGGGGTAGTGGGAGGAGGGCCTGATGAAAAACTGTTTTTT. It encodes CASGVVGGGPDEKLFF.

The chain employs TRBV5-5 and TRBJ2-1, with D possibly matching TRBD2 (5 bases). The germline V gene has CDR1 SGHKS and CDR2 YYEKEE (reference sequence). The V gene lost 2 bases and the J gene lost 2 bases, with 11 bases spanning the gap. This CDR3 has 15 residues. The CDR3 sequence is CASSFFGVAYNEQFF. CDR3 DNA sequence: TGTGCCAGCAGCTTTTTCGGGGTAGCCTACAATGAGCAGTTCTTC.

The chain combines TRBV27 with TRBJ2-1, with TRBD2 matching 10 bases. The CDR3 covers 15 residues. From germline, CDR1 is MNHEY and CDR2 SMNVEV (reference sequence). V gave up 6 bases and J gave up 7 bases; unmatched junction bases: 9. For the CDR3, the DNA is TGTGCCAGCAGCTGGAGCGGGAGGGCGGGGAATGAGCAGTTCTTC. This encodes CASSWSGRAGNEQFF.

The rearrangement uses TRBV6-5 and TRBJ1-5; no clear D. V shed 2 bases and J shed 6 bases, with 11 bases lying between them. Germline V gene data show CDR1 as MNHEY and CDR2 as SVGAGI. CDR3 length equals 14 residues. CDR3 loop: CASSYRPGGQPQHF. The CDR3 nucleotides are TGTGCCAGCAGTTACCGGCCCGGCGGTCAGCCCCAGCATTTT.

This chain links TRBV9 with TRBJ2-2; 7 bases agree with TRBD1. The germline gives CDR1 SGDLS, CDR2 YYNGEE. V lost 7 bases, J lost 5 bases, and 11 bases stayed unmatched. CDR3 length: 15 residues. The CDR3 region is CASGDRATRTGELFF. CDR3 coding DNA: TGTGCCAGCGGGGACAGAGCAACTCGAACCGGGGAGCTGTTTTTT. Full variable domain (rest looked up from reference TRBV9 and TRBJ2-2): DSGVTQTPKHLITATGQRVTLRCSPRSGDLSVYWYQQSLDQGLQFLIQYYNGEERAKGNILERFSAQQFPDLHSELNLSSLELGDSALYFCASGDRATRTGELFFGEGSRLTVL.

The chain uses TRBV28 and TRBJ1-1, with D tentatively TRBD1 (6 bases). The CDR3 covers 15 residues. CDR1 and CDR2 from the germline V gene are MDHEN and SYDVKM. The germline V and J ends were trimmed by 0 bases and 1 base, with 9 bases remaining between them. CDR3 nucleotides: TGTGCCAGCAGTTTATGGAGGACAGCGAACACTGAAGCTTTCTTT. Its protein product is CASSLWRTANTEAFF.